This T cell receptor beta chain was found in a study of beta chain features in type 1 diabetes. Study-wide context: Patients looked much like healthy donors when it came to age, gender and cell yields. The number of sorted cells examined across all samples was approximately 100 million.

CDR1 and CDR2 from the germline V gene are SGHRS and YFSETQ. CDR3 length equals 15 residues. The isolated RNA, all of it, was reverse transcribed, so expressed TCRB transcripts were what got sequenced. This table comes from immunoSEQ multiplex PCR, and its TCRdb copy is limited to in-frame clones, with some not included. The profile shows fewer than 25,000 clones, roughly 69% of them singletons. Worth noting for this clone: Its antigen is undetermined. The junction shows a germline mismatch at one end, possibly a read error. Other DNA sequences of this sample code for an identical CDR3.

Study results and caveats: Shortening of TCRB CDR3s, moderate but significant, appeared in all four CD4+ subsets of Type 1 diabetes patients. Type 1 diabetes patients had VDJ junctions that carried fewer insertions and more deletions.

V gene TRBV5-1 combines with J gene TRBJ2-1; 11 positions agree with TRBD1. Specimen: Tregs from blood. The TCR comes from a man between 18 and 29 years old with type 1 diabetes. For the CDR3, the DNA is TGCGCCAGCAGTTTGGGACAGGGGGTTAGGGGTGAGCAGTTCTTC. It encodes CASSLGQGVRGEQFF.